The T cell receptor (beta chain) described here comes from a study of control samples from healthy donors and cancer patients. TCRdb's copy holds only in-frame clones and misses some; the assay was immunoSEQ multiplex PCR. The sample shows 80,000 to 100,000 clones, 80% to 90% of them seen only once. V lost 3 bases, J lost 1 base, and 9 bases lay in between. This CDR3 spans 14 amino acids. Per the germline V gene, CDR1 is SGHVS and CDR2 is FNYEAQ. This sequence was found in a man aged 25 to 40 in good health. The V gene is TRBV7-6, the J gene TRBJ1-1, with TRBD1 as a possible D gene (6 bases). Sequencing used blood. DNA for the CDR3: TGTGCCAGCAGCTTTGGGGACACGAACACTGAAGCTTTCTTT. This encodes CASSFGDTNTEAFF. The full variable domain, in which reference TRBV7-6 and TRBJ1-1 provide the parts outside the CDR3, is GAGVSQSPRYKVTKRGQDVALRCDPISGHVSLYWYRQALGQGPEFLTYFNYEAQQDKSGLPNDRFSAERPEGSISTLTIQRTEQRDSAMYRCASSFGDTNTEAFFGQGTRLTVV.